A selection of T cell receptor beta chains follows, all from one sample in a study of T-cell reconstitution after alpha-beta-depleted transplantation in children. TCRdb passed the PCR reads through MiXCR, listing each CDR3 protein once. The sample gives approximately 300,000 distinct CDR3 sequences, roughly 7.8% of which show up once; approximately 9.1% is in the top ten. The specimen was peripheral blood, collected 360 days after TCRalphabeta/CD19-depleted stem cell transplant. These receptors were obtained from a female patient under 10 years old who had a stem cell transplant for Fanconi anemia, so the T cells may come from the graft donor. CDR3s include the opening cysteine and the closing phenylalanine or tryptophan. A D gene is named only where the DNA matches it firmly. Rows give clone size only sometimes, using once, few, many, or a class for an expanded clone.

clone size: once; D gene: .; V gene: TRBV20-1; J gene: TRBJ2-6; CDR3 DNA: TGCAGTGCCCTCGGGACGGCCCTTGGGGCCAACGTCCTGACTTTC; CDR3 protein: CSALGTALGANVLTF
clone size: many; D gene: TRBD2; V gene: TRBV28; J gene: TRBJ2-2; CDR3 DNA: TGTGCCAGCAGTTTCAAGGGACTAGCGGTCGGCGGGGAGCTGTTTTTT; CDR3 protein: CASSFKGLAVGGELFF
clone size: few; D gene: .; V gene: TRBV20-1; J gene: TRBJ2-1; CDR3 DNA: TGCAGTGCTAGAATCCTGAATGAGCAGTTCTTC; CDR3 protein: CSARILNEQFF
clone size: few; D gene: .; V gene: TRBV20-1; J gene: TRBJ1-1; CDR3 DNA: TGCAGTGCTAGATGGGTGATCGTGAACACTGAAGCTTTCTTT; CDR3 protein: CSARWVIVNTEAFF
clone size: .; D gene: TRBD1; V gene: TRBV19; J gene: TRBJ2-5; CDR3 DNA: TGTGCCAGTAGTGCCGACAGGGGAAGGGAGACCCAGTACTTC; CDR3 protein: CASSADRGRETQYF
clone size: few; D gene: .; V gene: TRBV6-5; J gene: TRBJ2-1; CDR3 DNA: TGTGCCAGCAGTTACCTCATGGGGGCTACTTACAATGAGCAGTTCTTC; CDR3 protein: CASSYLMGATYNEQFF
clone size: .; D gene: .; V gene: TRBV7-6; J gene: TRBJ2-5; CDR3 DNA: TGTGCCAGCAGCTTTGCTAGCCGGGGTCCGGGGGCCCAGTACTTC; CDR3 protein: CASSFASRGPGAQYF
clone size: many; D gene: TRBD1; V gene: TRBV6-5; J gene: TRBJ1-2; CDR3 DNA: TGTGCCAGCAGTTACTCGATTGAGAGGGGGACAGTCTATGGCTACACCTTC; CDR3 protein: CASSYSIERGTVYGYTF
clone size: few; D gene: .; V gene: TRBV2; J gene: TRBJ1-5; CDR3 DNA: TGTGCCAGCAGTGGTGAAAACAATCAGCCCCAGCATTTT; CDR3 protein: CASSGENNQPQHF
clone size: many; D gene: .; V gene: TRBV2; J gene: TRBJ2-1; CDR3 DNA: TGTGCCAGCAGTGCGCCCTCTAGAAATGAGCAGTTCTTC; CDR3 protein: CASSAPSRNEQFF
clone size: many; D gene: .; V gene: TRBV20-1; J gene: TRBJ2-6; CDR3 DNA: TGCAGTGCTATTCCTGGGGCCAACGTCCTGACTTTC; CDR3 protein: CSAIPGANVLTF
clone size: many; D gene: .; V gene: TRBV20-1; J gene: TRBJ1-3; CDR3 DNA: TGCAGTGCCCTACCTGACAGGCCCTCTGGAAACACCATATATTTT; CDR3 protein: CSALPDRPSGNTIYF
clone size: .; D gene: TRBD1; V gene: TRBV7-9; J gene: TRBJ1-4; CDR3 DNA: TGTGCCAGCAGCTTGTCCCTAGGACAGGGACATGAAAAACTGTTTTTT; CDR3 protein: CASSLSLGQGHEKLFF
clone size: many; D gene: TRBD2; V gene: TRBV6-2/TRBV6-3; J gene: TRBJ2-3; CDR3 DNA: TGTGCCAGCAGTTCCCAAGCGGGAATTGGGACAGATACGCAGTATTTT; CDR3 protein: CASSSQAGIGTDTQYF
clone size: few; D gene: TRBD2; V gene: TRBV7-6; J gene: TRBJ2-2; CDR3 DNA: TGTGCCAGCAGCTTACGGGCTAGCGGGAGGTCGGCCGGGGAGCTGTTTTTT; CDR3 protein: CASSLRASGRSAGELFF
clone size: many; D gene: .; V gene: TRBV11-2; J gene: TRBJ2-5; CDR3 DNA: TGTGCCAGCAGCCCCTGGGGCGCACCACAAGGAGAGACCCAGTACTTC; CDR3 protein: CASSPWGAPQGETQYF
clone size: .; D gene: .; V gene: TRBV5-5; J gene: TRBJ1-5; CDR3 DNA: TGTGCCAGCAGCTTGGTAGTTACGACGGCTAATCAGCCCCAGCATTTT; CDR3 protein: CASSLVVTTANQPQHF
clone size: many; D gene: .; V gene: TRBV5-1; J gene: TRBJ2-1; CDR3 DNA: TGCGCCAGCAGCTTGGAACCGGGTCTCTGGAATGAGCAGTTCTTC; CDR3 protein: CASSLEPGLWNEQFF
clone size: few; D gene: .; V gene: TRBV6-1; J gene: TRBJ1-6; CDR3 DNA: TGTGCCAGCAGTCTTATACCTGGGGGAGGGTCCCTCCACTTT; CDR3 protein: CASSLIPGGGSLHF
clone size: once; D gene: TRBD2; V gene: TRBV4-2; J gene: TRBJ2-5; CDR3 DNA: TGTGCCAGCAGCGGATCCGGGACTAGCGGGAGAATATTGAAGACCCAGTACTTC; CDR3 protein: CASSGSGTSGRILKTQYF
clone size: many; D gene: .; V gene: TRBV9; J gene: TRBJ2-1; CDR3 DNA: TGTGCCAGCAGCGTAGGGAGGACCCCCTACAATGAGCAGTTCTTC; CDR3 protein: CASSVGRTPYNEQFF
clone size: many; D gene: .; V gene: TRBV28; J gene: TRBJ1-5; CDR3 DNA: TGTGCCAGCAGTTTAGGGGGGGCGCGTCAGCCCCAGCATTTT; CDR3 protein: CASSLGGARQPQHF